These T cell receptor beta chains were read from a single sample in a study of T-cell memory formation after mild COVID-19. TCRdb used MiXCR to reprocess the 5' RACE reads, holding one entry per CDR3 protein. In the table there are about 150,000 distinct CDR3 sequences, less than 40% of which are singletons. The sample taken for sequencing was PBMCs or a T cell subset sorted from them (not recorded which). All receptors derive from an adult woman who had mild COVID-19 (a few samples of this study predate the infection). Cell type and time point are not known. CDR3s include the opening cysteine and the closing phenylalanine or tryptophan. Fields, in order: D gene, J gene, clone size, V gene, CDR3 protein, CDR3 DNA. A D gene is named only where the DNA matches it firmly. Size tells how often a clone was seen (once, few, many) or the class of an expanded clone, and some rows leave it out.

D: -
J: TRBJ1-1
size: many
V: TRBV7-2
CDR3: CASSENTEAFF
DNA: TGTGCCAGCAGCGAAAACACTGAAGCTTTCTTT

D: -
J: TRBJ2-3
size: many
V: TRBV7-2
CDR3: CASSLGTTLTDTQYF
DNA: TGTGCCAGCAGCTTAGGGACTACTCTCACAGATACGCAGTATTTT

D: -
J: TRBJ2-3
size: -
V: TRBV5-1
CDR3: CASSPGAGWTDTQYF
DNA: TGCGCCAGCAGCCCCGGGGCAGGTTGGACAGATACGCAGTATTTT

D: TRBD1
J: TRBJ1-2
size: -
V: TRBV4-2
CDR3: CASSQAPGQGSGYTF
DNA: TGTGCCAGCAGCCAAGCCCCGGGACAGGGGAGCGGCTACACCTTC

D: TRBD2
J: TRBJ2-5
size: few
V: TRBV11-2
CDR3: CASSGGRLALSETQYF
DNA: TGTGCCAGCAGCGGGGGCAGACTAGCGCTTAGCGAGACCCAGTACTTC

D: TRBD1
J: TRBJ2-2
size: many
V: TRBV29-1
CDR3: CSGGQGVAGELFF
DNA: TGCAGCGGTGGACAGGGGGTCGCCGGGGAGCTGTTTTTT

D: -
J: TRBJ1-1
size: many
V: TRBV7-2
CDR3: CASSHTAGLEGEAFF
DNA: TGTGCCAGCAGCCACACGGCAGGTCTCGAGGGTGAAGCTTTCTTT

D: TRBD2
J: TRBJ2-7
size: once
V: TRBV7-2
CDR3: CASSLPSGLAVPYEQYF
DNA: TGTGCCAGCAGCCTACCCTCGGGACTAGCGGTCCCCTACGAGCAGTACTTC

D: -
J: TRBJ2-1
size: few
V: TRBV4-2
CDR3: CASSQVRADSYNEQFF
DNA: TGTGCCAGCAGCCAAGTTAGGGCGGACTCCTACAATGAGCAGTTCTTC

D: TRBD2
J: TRBJ2-7
size: few
V: TRBV30
CDR3: CAWSVLAGYEQYF
DNA: TGTGCCTGGAGTGTACTAGCGGGGTACGAGCAGTACTTC

D: TRBD2
J: TRBJ2-7
size: few
V: TRBV4-1
CDR3: CASSFRGGNYEQYF
DNA: TGCGCCAGCAGCTTTCGGGGGGGCAATTACGAGCAGTACTTC

D: -
J: TRBJ2-1
size: -
V: TRBV29-1
CDR3: CSVEQYNEQFF
DNA: TGCAGCGTTGAACAGTACAATGAGCAGTTCTTC

D: -
J: TRBJ2-1
size: -
V: TRBV5-1
CDR3: CASSFAGANEQFF
DNA: TGCGCCAGCAGCTTCGCAGGGGCTAATGAGCAGTTCTTC

D: -
J: TRBJ1-4
size: -
V: TRBV4-1
CDR3: CASSQDRVANEKLFF
DNA: TGCGCCAGCAGCCAAGATAGGGTGGCTAATGAAAAACTGTTTTTT

D: -
J: TRBJ2-7
size: few
V: TRBV18
CDR3: CASSPPAGEQYF
DNA: TGTGCCAGCTCACCACCGGCCGGCGAGCAGTACTTC

D: TRBD1
J: TRBJ1-4
size: -
V: TRBV7-2
CDR3: CASSRGQGGEKLFF
DNA: TGTGCCAGCAGCCGAGGACAGGGTGGGGAAAAACTGTTTTTT

D: -
J: TRBJ2-3
size: -
V: TRBV7-2
CDR3: CASSIYTDTQYF
DNA: TGTGCCAGCAGCATCTACACAGATACGCAGTATTTT

D: -
J: TRBJ2-3
size: few
V: TRBV20-1
CDR3: CSAAITDTQYF
DNA: TGCAGTGCGGCAATCACAGATACGCAGTATTTT

D: -
J: TRBJ2-3
size: few
V: TRBV7-3
CDR3: CASSQTGTDTQYF
DNA: TGTGCCAGCAGCCAGACGGGGACAGATACGCAGTATTTT

D: -
J: TRBJ2-7
size: -
V: TRBV5-1
CDR3: CASSYPGAYEQYF
DNA: TGCGCCAGCAGCTACCCGGGGGCCTACGAGCAGTACTTC

D: -
J: TRBJ2-1
size: -
V: TRBV2
CDR3: CASSERDEQFF
DNA: TGTGCCAGCAGTGAACGGGATGAGCAGTTCTTC

D: TRBD2
J: TRBJ2-2
size: few
V: TRBV20-1
CDR3: CSASLYGGGPGELFF
DNA: TGCAGTGCTAGTTTATATGGCGGGGGGCCCGGGGAGCTGTTTTTT

D: -
J: TRBJ1-2
size: -
V: TRBV2
CDR3: CASSGQQGNYGYTF
DNA: TGTGCCAGCAGTGGCCAACAGGGCAACTATGGCTACACCTTC

D: TRBD1
J: TRBJ1-2
size: few
V: TRBV5-1
CDR3: CASSLGQGESGYTF
DNA: TGCGCCAGCAGCTTGGGACAGGGGGAATCCGGCTACACCTTC

D: -
J: TRBJ2-3
size: few
V: TRBV20-1
CDR3: CTLRFGDTQYF
DNA: TGCACGTTGCGGTTTGGAGATACGCAGTATTTT

D: -
J: TRBJ2-6
size: -
V: TRBV27
CDR3: CASGTLAAGTGANVLTF
DNA: TGTGCCAGCGGGACGTTAGCAGCCGGGACTGGGGCCAACGTCCTGACTTTC

D: -
J: TRBJ2-7
size: -
V: TRBV7-9
CDR3: CASSLPGEGRSPYEQYF
DNA: TGTGCCAGCAGCTTACCCGGAGAGGGCAGGAGCCCCTACGAGCAGTACTTC